The 15 T cell receptor beta chains below were found in one sample sequenced in a study of immune heterogeneity within non-small cell lung tumors. Multiplex PCR amplified the TCR beta CDR3 region. Its first round ran for 10 to 11 cycles with 32 V and 13 J primers. From the multiplex PCR reads, TCRdb called clonotypes with MiXCR, one entry per CDR3 protein. The sample lists approximately 6,100 distinct CDR3 sequences, around 20% occurring once. Each sample used 600 to 750 ng of genomic DNA from bulk tumor tissue. Surgery yielded several widely spaced biopsies per primary tumor. The cohort was untreated, with newly diagnosed non-small cell lung cancer undergoing curative surgery. Source material: lung tumor tissue. These receptors were obtained from a man in his forties or fifties with non-small cell lung cancer.

This clonotype was picked up a small number of times. A clone one base away is much larger, so this may be a read error. The chain has TRBV3-1 and TRBJ2-7; 11 positions match TRBD2. Germline CDR1 LGHDT, CDR2 YNNKEL (reference sequence). The CDR3 is 15 residues long. CDR3 coding DNA: TGTGCCAGCAGCCCTACTAGCGGGAGTTCCTACGGGCAGTACTTC. It codes for CASSPTSGSSYGQYF.

This clonotype is categorized as medium-sized (0.01 to 0.1%). The chain is built from TRBV27 and TRBJ2-1, with 11 bases that match TRBD2. The CDR3 loop spans 16 amino acids. V lost 10 bases to trimming and J lost 8 bases; unmatched junction nucleotides: 16. From germline, CDR1 is MNHEY and CDR2 SMNVEV (reference sequence). CDR3 sequence reads: CATQTSGINNLYEQFF. CDR3 nucleotides: TGTGCCACGCAGACTAGCGGGATTAATAATCTCTATGAGCAGTTCTTC.

This clonotype has at least ten counts. The J gene is TRBJ2-7, the V gene TRBV10-2; D might be TRBD2 (6 bases). This CDR3 has 16 residues. Between the trimmed V and J ends, which lost 4 bases and 3 bases, there was a span of 19 bases. The V gene's germline CDR1 is WSHSY and CDR2 SAAADI. Written as DNA, the CDR3 is TGCGCCAGCAGTGCGGGTAGTTGGGGGGTGAACTACGAGCAGTACTTC. It encodes CASSAGSWGVNYEQYF.

This clonotype is deemed medium-sized. CDR3 DNA sequence: TGCGCCAGCAGCTTTGAAGAACACTACGAGCAGTACTTC. This sequence encodes CASSFEEHYEQYF. This chain uses TRBV5-1 with TRBJ2-7; D uncertain. Germline-derived CDR1 and CDR2 are SGHRS and YFSETQ. V was cut by 2 bases and J by 3 bases, with 9 bases left in between. This CDR3 is 13 amino acids long. The entire variable domain, with the rest obtained from reference TRBV5-1 and TRBJ2-7, is as follows: KAGVTQTPRYLIKTRGQQVTLSCSPISGHRSVSWYQQTPGQGLQFLFEYFSETQRNKGNFPGRFSGRQFSNSRSEMNVSTLELGDSALYLCASSFEEHYEQYFGPGTRLTVT.

CDR3 nucleotide sequence: TGTGCCAGCAGCCCGGGGGGGGGTGGACCAGATACGCAGTATTTT. It codes for CASSPGGGGPDTQYF. The V call is TRBV11-3, the J call TRBJ2-3; TRBD2 aligns across 8 bases. This CDR3 is 15 amino acids long. Germline assignment: CDR1 SGHNT and CDR2 YENEEA. With 5 bases clipped from V and 4 bases from J, the junction kept 8 bases outside the gene matches.

At least ten counts were recorded for this clonotype. The J gene is TRBJ2-5, the V gene TRBV7-9; 8 nucleotides line up with TRBD2. V shed 5 bases and J 4 bases; nucleotides not matched to a gene: 6. Germline assignment: CDR1 SEHNR and CDR2 FQNEAQ (reference sequence). This CDR3 contains 14 residues. The CDR3 loop reads CASSTSGSVETQYF. The DNA for the CDR3 is TGTGCCAGCAGCACCAGCGGGAGCGTAGAGACCCAGTACTTC.

This clonotype was counted only a few times. The chain joins TRBV20-1 to TRBJ2-3; 8 nucleotides line up with TRBD2. This CDR3 comprises 16 residues. Trimming cost V 0 bases and J 1 base; bases outside gene matches: 6. Germline V gene sequence: CDR1 DFQATT, CDR2 SNEGSKA (reference sequence). CDR3 loop: CSARDDSGGGTDTQYF. For the CDR3, the DNA is TGCAGTGCTAGAGACGACAGCGGGGGAGGCACAGATACGCAGTATTTT.

Only a few counts were recorded for this clonotype. This chain links TRBV5-4 with TRBJ2-2; 7 bases align to TRBD2. Germline V CDR1 and CDR2: SGHNT, YYREEE (reference sequence). Germline trimming cut 4 bases from V and 0 bases from J; bases unmatched to any gene: 3. There are 15 residues in the CDR3. CDR3 in DNA: TGTGCCAGCAGCCAACTAGCGCCGAACACCGGGGAGCTGTTTTTT. It codes for CASSQLAPNTGELFF. The full variable domain, with the rest looked up from reference TRBV5-4 and TRBJ2-2, is ETGVTQSPTHLIKTRGQQVTLRCSSQSGHNTVSWYQQALGQGPQFIFQYYREEENGRGNFPPRFSGLQFPNYSSELNVNALELDDSALYLCASSQLAPNTGELFFGEGSRLTVL.

Turning to this clonotype: A much larger clone lies a single base off, so this may be a read error. V is TRBV2 and J is TRBJ2-4; the D is unclear. The J call is doubtful: the DNA matches TRBJ2-1 better. The CDR3 is made up of 14 amino acids. CDR1 and CDR2 from the germline V gene are SNHLY and FYNNEI. CDR3 residues: CASSFIGPRNGQFF. The CDR3 DNA reads TGTGCCAGCAGCTTCATCGGGCCGCGGAATGGGCAGTTCTTC.

Of note for this clonotype: A much larger clone differs by one base, so this may be a read error. The chain combines TRBV4-1 with TRBJ1-5, with TRBD1 matching over 7 bases. The germline CDR1 and CDR2 sequences are MGHRA and YSYEKL. The CDR3 spans 17 residues. The CDR3 region has the DNA TGCTCCAGCAGCCAAAACCGACAGGGCCTATTTAATCAGCCCCAGCATTTT. Translated, it gives CSSSQNRQGLFNQPQHF.

This clonotype rates as medium-sized. The V call is TRBV20-1, the J call TRBJ2-7, with unresolved D. The germline V gene has CDR1 DFQATT and CDR2 SNEGSKA (reference sequence). CDR3 length: 11 amino acids. V was clipped by 2 bases and J by 3 bases, with 5 bases between them. DNA of the CDR3: TGCAGTGCTAGAAGAGGCTACGAGCAGTACTTC. As protein: CSARRGYEQYF.

This clonotype came up a few times. Mismatch with germline at one junction end may stem from a read error. The J gene is TRBJ2-7, the V gene TRBV3-1, with 12 positions matching TRBD2. CDR3 length: 15 amino acids. Per germline, CDR1 LGHDT and CDR2 YNNKEL (reference sequence). CDR3 in DNA: TGTGCCAGCACGACTAGCGGGAGAACATCCTACAAGCAGTACTTC. It translates to CASTTSGRTSYKQYF.

This clonotype is classed as medium-sized. The rearrangement links TRBV6-1 to TRBJ1-1; 9 positions agree with TRBD1. The CDR3 has 13 residues. The ends lost 6 bases at V and 6 bases at J; junction bases unmatched: 5. In germline, CDR1 is MNHNS, CDR2 SASEGT. CDR3 protein: CASRPGTGPEAFF. In nucleotides, the CDR3 is TGTGCCAGCAGACCCGGGACAGGGCCTGAAGCTTTCTTT.

This clonotype is deemed medium-sized. The chain is built from TRBV20-1 and TRBJ2-5; D perhaps matches TRBD2 (7 bases). The CDR3 has 14 amino acids. Germline assignment: CDR1 DFQATT and CDR2 SNEGSKA (reference sequence). The V end lost 4 bases, the J end lost 5 bases, and 17 bases lay between the germline ends. The CDR3 loop is CSAITPGGWETQYF. CDR3 bases: TGCAGTGCTATAACCCCGGGGGGCTGGGAGACCCAGTACTTC.

Turning to this clonotype: The junction and the germline gene differ at one end; a read error may be behind it. The rearrangement links TRBV4-1 to TRBJ1-5; D may be TRBD1 (5 bases). The CDR3 extends over 20 amino acids. The germline gives CDR1 MGHRA, CDR2 YSYEKL. The CDR3 DNA is TGCGCCAGCAGCGAAGAGGGCACTCTGGGACTAACGAAAAACCATCAGCCCCAGCATTTT. Protein sequence: CASSEEGTLGLTKNHQPQHF.